This paragraph covers one T cell receptor beta chain sequence. Original methodology: Amplification of reference gene primers was used by the study to estimate nucleated cell counts. The protocol was immunoSEQ multiplex PCR, while the TCRdb copy is restricted to in-frame clones and leaves out a portion. The V and J calls and the clone size are those of that table, but D and trimming were determined from the DNA. The sample has approximately 290,000 clones; around 90% are singletons. The sample originates from a study of blood T cell repertoires in COVID-19. Study at large: Sites in the United States, Italy and Spain provided acute and convalescent COVID-19 samples.

Germline V lookup: CDR1 SGDLS, CDR2 YYNGEE. The CDR3 consists of 15 residues. Between the trimmed V and J ends, which lost 4 bases and 5 bases, there was a span of 17 bases. The sequence was collected from a man between 18 and 35 years old with active or convalescent COVID-19. The rearrangement joins TRBV9 to TRBJ2-3; tentative D call: TRBD1 (5 bases). Sequencing was carried out using peripheral blood. The CDR3 spells CASSPGWQGEDTQYF. CDR3 nucleotides: TGTGCCAGCAGCCCAGGTTGGCAGGGTGAAGATACGCAGTATTTT.